These 15 T cell receptor beta chains share one sample of origin, sequenced in a study of T-cell reconstitution after alpha-beta-depleted transplantation in children. Library preparation (for TCRbeta) was performed with unique molecular identifiers. One entry per CDR3 protein results from TCRdb running MiXCR on the PCR reads. The sample has around 250,000 distinct CDR3 sequences, roughly 23% seen once. Sequenced here: PBMCs, sampled before TCRalphabeta/CD19-depleted stem cell transplant. Receptors originate from a girl aged 2 to 10 with Fanconi anemia, due to receive a stem cell transplant.

This chain connects TRBV20-1 to TRBJ1-5; unclear D gene. In germline, CDR1 is DFQATT, CDR2 SNEGSKA (reference sequence). The CDR3 sequence is 13 residues long. V shed 1 base and J shed 0 bases, with 4 bases lying between them. Written as DNA, the CDR3 is TGCAGTGCTAGAGGGGTTAGCAATCAGCCCCAGCATTTT. It yields the protein CSARGVSNQPQHF.

This clonotype showed up many times. The chain carries TRBV24-1 and TRBJ2-2; D is unclear. Germline CDR1 and CDR2: KGHDR and SFDVKD. With 6 bases removed from V and 2 bases from J, the gap between germline ends came to 9 bases. The CDR3 contains 14 residues. The CDR3 nucleotides are TGTGCCACCAGTCCCAGATTAAACACCGGGGAGCTGTTTTTT. Its protein is CATSPRLNTGELFF.

V is TRBV29-1 and J is TRBJ2-7; TRBD1 matches at 8 bases. The junction had 15 bases not matched to a gene; V was cut back by 4 bases and J by 7 bases. The CDR3 has 15 amino acids. Germline V CDR1 and CDR2: SQVTM, ANQGSEA. The CDR3 here is CSVASTGTGLLEQYF. The CDR3 coding sequence is TGCAGCGTTGCCTCGACCGGGACAGGCCTGCTAGAGCAGTACTTC.

This clonotype was seen at least ten times. The chain is built from TRBV27 and TRBJ2-1; the match to TRBD2 covers 8 bases. V was pared by 6 bases and J by 8 bases, with 15 bases of the junction left unmatched. The germline CDR1 and CDR2 sequences are MNHEY and SMNVEV (reference sequence). The CDR3 length is 16 residues. In DNA form, the CDR3 reads TGTGCCAGCAGGAGATTAGCGGGGCCAAACCGCGATGAGCAGTTCTTC. Translating gives CASRRLAGPNRDEQFF.

CDR3 residues: CSGSGGEVTQYF. DNA of the CDR3: TGCAGTGGCTCTGGCGGGGAGGTGACCCAGTACTTC. The chain combines TRBV20-1 with TRBJ2-5; a weak D match, TRBD2 (6 bases). V was cut by 7 bases and J by 7 bases, with 16 bases left in between. Germline V CDR1 and CDR2: DFQATT, SNEGSKA (reference sequence). CDR3 length: 12 residues.

This clonotype was recorded at least ten times. The V call is TRBV15, the J call TRBJ2-1; the D is unclear. Germline V gene data show CDR1 as LNHNV and CDR2 as YYDKDF (reference sequence). Trimming pared 2 bases from V and 6 bases from J, leaving 5 bases between. The CDR3 length is 12 residues. The CDR3 DNA reads as TGTGCCACCAGCAGAACCCCCAATGAGCAGTTCTTC. Translation: CATSRTPNEQFF.

This clonotype showed up just a few times. The chain links TRBV7-2 to TRBJ2-3; D gene uncertain. The V end was cut by 3 bases, the J end by 6 bases, with 10 bases between. There are 13 residues in the CDR3. The V gene's germline CDR1 is SGHTA and CDR2 FQGNSA. The DNA of the CDR3 is TGTGCCAGCAGCTTCCCAGGCGTTGATACGCAGTATTTT. As protein: CASSFPGVDTQYF.

The table lists this clonotype with a few counts. V usage is TRBV29-1 and J usage is TRBJ2-7; D is ambiguous. The germline V and J ends were trimmed by 3 bases and 4 bases, with 7 bases remaining between them. Germline V gene lookup returns CDR1 SQVTM and CDR2 ANQGSEA. This CDR3 region has 11 residues. The DNA of the CDR3 is TGCAGCGTTGAGAAAGGTTACGAGCAGTACTTC. This sequence encodes CSVEKGYEQYF.

Ten or more counts support this clonotype. The chain is built from TRBV24-1 and TRBJ1-1; D call uncertain. The germline CDR1 and CDR2 sequences are KGHDR and SFDVKD. The CDR3 totals 12 residues. The ends were cut back, 1 base at V and 9 bases at J, with 8 bases in the middle. Here the CDR3 reads CATSDLAGKAFF. The DNA of the CDR3 is TGTGCCACCAGTGATTTAGCCGGGAAAGCTTTCTTT.

This clonotype was seen ten or more times. The CDR3, as DNA: TGTGCCATCAGTGAACTAGCGGGTAGGGTTGCCTACAATGAGCAGTTCTTC. Translated: CAISELAGRVAYNEQFF. The rearrangement joins TRBV10-3 to TRBJ2-1; TRBD2 agrees at 9 bases. The CDR3 contains 17 residues. The ends lost 3 bases at V and 2 bases at J; junction bases unmatched: 8. Germline CDR1 and CDR2: ENHRY and SYGVKD.

This clonotype was seen ten or more times. In DNA, the CDR3 is TGTGCCAGCAACCTGGACGGAGCGAGCAATCAGCCCCAGCATTTT. Amino acid sequence: CASNLDGASNQPQHF. V usage is TRBV10-3 and J usage is TRBJ1-5, with no clear D. Trimming shortened V by 10 bases and J by 1 base, and 17 bases separated the two germline ends. Germline CDR1 is ENHRY and CDR2 is SYGVKD. CDR3 size: 15 residues.

The chain carries TRBV7-2 and TRBJ2-5; D might be TRBD1 or TRBD2, each matching 5 bases. From germline, CDR1 is SGHTA and CDR2 FQGNSA. The CDR3 has 17 residues. The V end lost 1 base, the J end lost 0 bases, and 15 bases lay between the germline ends. CDR3 loop: CASSLVSGGAYQETQYF. The CDR3 DNA follows: TGTGCCAGCAGCTTAGTCTCTGGGGGAGCGTACCAAGAGACCCAGTACTTC. The entire variable domain, with the rest obtained from reference TRBV7-2 and TRBJ2-5, is as follows: GAGVSQSPSNKVTEKGKDVELRCDPISGHTALYWYRQSLGQGLEFLIYFQGNSAPDKSGLPSDRFSAERTGGSVSTLTIQRTQQEDSAVYLCASSLVSGGAYQETQYFGPGTRLLVL.

This clonotype was seen only a few times. The V gene is TRBV20-1, the J gene TRBJ2-1, with 7 bases matching TRBD2. Trimming cost V 0 bases and J 6 bases; bases outside gene matches: 5. The germline V gene encodes CDR1 DFQATT and CDR2 SNEGSKA (reference sequence). This CDR3 is built from 14 residues. The CDR3 nucleotides are TGCAGTGCTAGAGATCCAGCGGGGATCAATGAGCAGTTCTTC. Its translation: CSARDPAGINEQFF.

The sample holds a few counts of this clonotype. The rearrangement joins TRBV20-1 to TRBJ2-1, with unresolved D. CDR3 length equals 16 residues. Trimming left V 0 bases short and J 0 bases short, with 12 bases between. Germline loops: CDR1 DFQATT, CDR2 SNEGSKA (reference sequence). The CDR3 bases are TGCAGTGCTAGAGATCGGTCAGGATTCTCCTACAATGAGCAGTTCTTC. It yields the protein CSARDRSGFSYNEQFF.

This clonotype was observed a handful of times. The rearrangement links TRBV29-1 to TRBJ2-5, with TRBD2 matching 7 bases. The CDR3 is 15 amino acids. The germline gives CDR1 SQVTM, CDR2 ANQGSEA. The junction had 8 bases not matched to a gene; V was cut back by 3 bases and J by 1 base. DNA of the CDR3: TGCAGCGTTGAGTTGTGGGGGGGATTCCAAGAGACCCAGTACTTC. Amino acid sequence: CSVELWGGFQETQYF.